Following are 18 T cell receptor beta chains from one sample sequenced in a study of T cell responses to AZD1222 COVID-19 vaccine. Generated by immunoSEQ multiplex PCR, the TCRdb table keeps only in-frame clones and is missing some. The sample contains around 150,000 clones, around 90% of which appear only once. Sample: peripheral blood, taken on day 0 of AZD1222 vaccination. These TCRs come from an adult in good health.

The chain links TRBV4-1 to TRBJ2-5; 12 nucleotides align to TRBD2. CDR3 length: 18 amino acids. The germline V gene encodes CDR1 MGHRA and CDR2 YSYEKL. Trimming took 0 bases from V and 7 from J; bases not matched to a gene: 12. The CDR3 here is CASSQDTSGRSFVWTQYF. DNA for the CDR3: TGCGCCAGCAGCCAAGATACTAGCGGGAGGAGTTTTGTTTGGACCCAGTACTTC.

The rearrangement uses TRBV5-1 and TRBJ2-1, with D tentatively TRBD1 (6 bases). The CDR3 runs to 14 residues. Per the germline V gene, CDR1 is SGHRS and CDR2 is YFSETQ. The ends were cut back, 7 bases at V and 7 bases at J, with 18 bases in the middle. This chain's CDR3 is CASSADRSINEQFF. The CDR3 DNA follows: TGCGCCAGCTCCGCTGACAGGTCGATTAATGAGCAGTTCTTC.

The CDR3 region has the DNA TGTGCCAGCAGCCCCAGTGCAACTAATGAAAAACTGTTTTTT. Its protein product is CASSPSATNEKLFF. J is TRBJ1-4 and V is TRBV2, with D unresolved. The germline gives CDR1 SNHLY, CDR2 FYNNEI. CDR3 length equals 14 residues. Trimming removed 6 bases at V and 0 bases at J, with 8 bases between.

CDR3 residues: CASSSTGNTGELFF. In nucleotides, the CDR3 is TGCGCCAGCAGTTCCACAGGGAACACCGGGGAGCTGTTTTTT. V gene TRBV10-1 combines with J gene TRBJ2-2; possible D gene TRBD1, 5 bases. The CDR3 has 14 residues. V lost 5 bases and J 1 base, leaving 8 bases between the germline ends. In germline, CDR1 is WNHNN, CDR2 SYGVQD (reference sequence).

The CDR3 spells CASSAGREQYF. The CDR3 DNA is TGCGCCAGCAGTGCAGGGCGCGAGCAGTACTTC. The rearrangement joins TRBV10-1 to TRBJ2-7, with a weak D call TRBD1 (5 bases). V was cut by 4 bases and J by 6 bases, with 7 bases left in between. The CDR3 totals 11 residues. Germline CDR1 WNHNN, CDR2 SYGVQD (reference sequence).

The V call is TRBV19, the J call TRBJ1-5; D not certain. From germline, CDR1 is LNHDA and CDR2 SQIVND (reference sequence). The CDR3 is 12 residues long. The V and J ends lost 5 bases and 4 bases respectively, with 6 bases between them. CDR3 nucleotide sequence: TGTGCCAGTAGTTTGACAAATCAGCCCCAGCATTTT. As protein: CASSLTNQPQHF. Using reference TRBV19 and TRBJ1-5 for the parts outside the CDR3, the full variable domain is DGGITQSPKYLFRKEGQNVTLSCEQNLNHDAMYWYRQDPGQGLRLIYYSQIVNDFQKGDIAEGYSVSREKKESFPLTVTSAQKNPTAFYLCASSLTNQPQHFGDGTRLSIL.

This sequence joins TRBV7-9 and TRBJ2-3; D assignment may be TRBD1 or TRBD2 (5 bases each). This CDR3 is built from 16 residues. V shed 5 bases and J shed 10 bases, with 25 bases lying between them. The germline CDR1 and CDR2 sequences are SEHNR and FQNEAQ (reference sequence). Written as DNA, the CDR3 is TGTGCCAGCAGCGGCCGACAGACTGCGGACGGAGGTGCGCAGTATTTT. It yields the protein CASSGRQTADGGAQYF.

The V call is TRBV6-5, the J call TRBJ2-1; perhaps TRBD1 as D (6 bases). The CDR3 covers 14 residues. CDR1 MNHEY and CDR2 SVGAGI come from the germline V gene. V was clipped by 8 bases and J by 2 bases, with 13 bases between them. In nucleotides, the CDR3 is TGTGCCAGCGGAGTGGCAGGGGCCTACAATGAGCAGTTCTTC. Residues: CASGVAGAYNEQFF.

The chain links TRBV5-1 to TRBJ2-3; perhaps TRBD1 as D (5 bases). Looked up from germline, CDR1 is SGHRS and CDR2 is YFSETQ. The CDR3 consists of 15 residues. V was shortened by 0 bases and J by 2 bases, with 10 bases between the two germline ends. The DNA for the CDR3 is TGCGCCAGCAGCTTGGTAGACAGAAACACAGATACGCAGTATTTT. This codes for CASSLVDRNTDTQYF.

This clone is a singleton in its sample. The rearrangement uses TRBV12-3 or TRBV12-4 and TRBJ2-1, with a weak D call TRBD2 (5 bases). The ends were cut back, 10 bases at V and 0 bases at J, with 10 bases in the middle. CDR3 length equals 13 residues. CDR3 nucleotides: TGTGCCACCGGGGTAAGCTCCTACAATGAGCAGTTCTTC. Translating gives CATGVSSYNEQFF.

This clone was counted once. The V call is TRBV6-6, the J call TRBJ1-5, with D uncertain. In germline, CDR1 is MNHNY, CDR2 SVGAGI (reference sequence). The CDR3 spans 12 residues. Trimming took off 10 bases at V and 2 bases at J, with 9 bases between the two ends. The chain's CDR3 is CATLGRNQPQHF. In DNA form, the CDR3 reads TGTGCCACCTTAGGGCGCAATCAGCCCCAGCATTTT.

This chain joins TRBV4-1 and TRBJ2-7, with 9 bases matching TRBD1. Per germline, CDR1 MGHRA and CDR2 YSYEKL. V lost 3 bases, J lost 5 bases, and 14 bases stayed unmatched. The CDR3 length is 17 residues. CDR3 nucleotide sequence: TGCGCCAGCAGCCACAGCCCTATCGGGACAGGGTCGGACGAGCAGTACTTC. It is translated as CASSHSPIGTGSDEQYF.

The chain links TRBV21-1 to TRBJ2-7; TRBD2 is the table's D call, not checked against the DNA. TRBV21-1 is labeled a pseudogene. The CDR3 is 11 residues long. Written as DNA, the CDR3 is TGTGCCAGCAACCAATGCGGCGGGCAGTACTTC. Encoded protein: CASNQCGGQYF.

V and J are TRBV15 and TRBJ2-3; 7 nucleotides agree with TRBD2. Germline CDR1 and CDR2: LNHNV and YYDKDF (reference sequence). The CDR3 loop spans 15 amino acids. V shed 3 bases and J 0 bases; nucleotides not matched to a gene: 3. CDR3: CATSRSAGSTDTQYF. For the CDR3, the DNA is TGTGCCACCAGCAGGTCAGCGGGAAGCACAGATACGCAGTATTTT. Drawing the rest from reference TRBV15 and TRBJ2-3, the complete variable domain is DAMVIQNPRYQVTQFGKPVTLSCSQTLNHNVMYWYQQKSSQAPKLLFHYYDKDFNNEADTPDNFQSRRPNTSFCFLDIRSPGLGDTAMYLCATSRSAGSTDTQYFGPGTRLTVL.

The chain carries TRBV6-5 and TRBJ2-3; D may correspond to TRBD1 or TRBD2 (5 bases each). This CDR3 region has 15 residues. Per germline, CDR1 MNHEY and CDR2 SVGAGI. Trimming removed 3 bases from V and 1 base from J, with 11 bases in between. CDR3 in amino acids: CASSYGDGGTDTQYF. DNA of the CDR3: TGTGCCAGCAGTTATGGGGACGGGGGCACAGATACGCAGTATTTT.

This clone was counted once. V gene TRBV7-9 combines with J gene TRBJ2-1, with TRBD2 matching over 10 bases. Germline values: CDR1 SEHNR, CDR2 FQNEAQ (reference sequence). J gave up 4 bases and V 3 bases, and 9 bases lay outside the gene matches. The CDR3 is 17 amino acids. CDR3: CASSLGSGGPLYNEQFF. The CDR3 nucleotides read TGTGCCAGCAGCTTGGGTAGCGGGGGGCCCCTATACAATGAGCAGTTCTTC.

V is TRBV24-1 and J is TRBJ2-3, with 7 bases that match TRBD1. Losses at the gene ends were 7 bases for V and 6 bases for J; bases not matched to a gene: 18. In germline, CDR1 is KGHDR, CDR2 SFDVKD. This CDR3 is 17 amino acids long. This chain's CDR3 is CATSAKPRQGESDTQYF. The CDR3 coding sequence is TGTGCCACCAGCGCCAAACCACGACAGGGAGAGTCGGATACGCAGTATTTT.

The chain uses TRBV10-3 and TRBJ2-3; 11 bases align to TRBD1. This CDR3 comprises 20 residues. Germline CDR1 ENHRY, CDR2 SYGVKD. The trim removed 4 bases at V and 4 bases at J, leaving 19 bases unmatched. The CDR3 DNA reads as TGTGCCATCAGTGCAGAGGTGGGGACAGGGGGATCTGGGGTCCCAGATACGCAGTATTTT. Translating gives CAISAEVGTGGSGVPDTQYF.